These 8 T cell receptor beta chains originate from one sample sequenced in a study of T cell repertoires in cytomegalovirus infection. Each CDR3 protein is one row after TCRdb ran MiXCR on the reads. The table lists around 740,000 distinct CDR3 sequences, approximately 40% of them singletons. The sample taken for sequencing was PBMCs. These TCRs come from a human donor in good health (CMV status not recorded). Some clones in this sample may be carry-over from other donors' samples.

On this clonotype: This may stem from a read error, because a much larger clone lies one nucleotide away. The rearrangement links TRBV27 to TRBJ1-5, with 7 bases identical to TRBD1. The CDR3 sequence is 14 residues long. The germline V gene has CDR1 MNHEY and CDR2 SMNVEV (reference sequence). The CDR3 loop reads CASSLTGINQPKHF. Here the CDR3 DNA reads TGTGCCAGCAGTTTGACAGGGATAAATCAGCCCAAGCATTTT.

This clonotype was picked up one time. The V call is TRBV6-4, the J call TRBJ2-1, with TRBD2 matching over 12 bases. In germline, CDR1 is MRHNA, CDR2 SNTAGT. V shed 4 bases, J shed 7 bases, and the junction held 5 bases outside the gene matches. This CDR3 has 15 amino acids. This CDR3 reads CASSVRLAGENEQFF. CDR3 in DNA: TGTGCCAGCAGTGTTAGACTAGCGGGGGAAAATGAGCAGTTCTTC.

Here the CDR3 reads CAIRRSGTGYGYTF. CDR3 nucleotides: TGTGCCATCCGCCGATCCGGGACAGGGTATGGCTACACCTTC. This chain uses TRBV28 with TRBJ1-2, with 9 bases fitting TRBD1. The germline gives CDR1 MDHEN, CDR2 SYDVKM. Trimming at V came to 10 bases and at J to 5 bases, leaving 11 bases not matched to a gene. The CDR3 consists of 14 residues.

The V gene is TRBV5-4, the J gene TRBJ2-5; D is uncertain. This CDR3 spans 14 amino acids. Trimming removed 4 bases from V and 1 base from J, with 11 bases in between. CDR1 SGHNT and CDR2 YYREEE come from the germline V gene (reference sequence). The CDR3 DNA follows: TGTGCCAGCAGCCCCATCGGCTCCCAAGAGACCCAGTACTTC. The encoded protein is CASSPIGSQETQYF. Supplemented by reference TRBV5-4 and TRBJ2-5, the full variable domain reads ETGVTQSPTHLIKTRGQQVTLRCSSQSGHNTVSWYQQALGQGPQFIFQYYREEENGRGNFPPRFSGLQFPNYSSELNVNALELDDSALYLCASSPIGSQETQYFGPGTRLLVL.

This clonotype was observed a handful of times. One end of the junction varies from germline; a read error may be responsible. The V gene is TRBV7-7, the J gene TRBJ1-4; TRBD1 matches 7 bases. Germline V gene lookup returns CDR1 SSHAT and CDR2 FNYEAQ (reference sequence). This CDR3 has 15 residues. The chain's CDR3 is CASRIAGTANEKLFF. The CDR3 DNA is TGTGCTAGCAGGATTGCCGGGACAGCTAATGAAAAACTGTTTTTT.

The chain links TRBV7-8 to TRBJ2-3, with TRBD2 matching over 7 bases. The CDR3 contains 17 residues. Germline CDR1 and CDR2: SGHVS and FQNEAQ. V lost 4 bases, J lost 5 bases, and 15 bases stayed unmatched. CDR3 DNA: TGTGCCAGCAGCTCCAACGGAGCGGGGATAGTGGTAGATACGCAGTATTTT. Encoded protein: CASSSNGAGIVVDTQYF.

In this sample, this clonotype turned up a few times. The chain is built from TRBV19 and TRBJ1-5; TRBD1 aligns across 10 bases. The CDR3 length is 17 residues. V was pared by 6 bases and J by 2 bases, with 10 bases of the junction left unmatched. From germline, CDR1 is LNHDA and CDR2 SQIVND (reference sequence). The CDR3 region has the DNA TGTGCCAGTAGCCACTTCCGGGACAGGGGACGCAATCAGCCCCAGCATTTT. The encoded protein is CASSHFRDRGRNQPQHF.

This clonotype was recorded a few times. V usage is TRBV6-1 and J usage is TRBJ2-5, with 8 bases lining up with TRBD2. Trimming cost V 5 bases and J 5 bases; bases outside gene matches: 7. Germline CDR1 reads MNHNS; CDR2 reads SASEGT. This CDR3 comprises 14 residues. CDR3 amino acids: CASSTGTSTETQYF. The CDR3 DNA follows: TGTGCCAGCAGTACCGGGACTAGTACGGAGACCCAGTACTTC.